Listed here are 8 T cell receptor beta chains from one sample, sequenced in a study of blood T cell repertoires in COVID-19. This table comes from immunoSEQ multiplex PCR, and its TCRdb copy is limited to in-frame clones, with some not included. The table lists 100,000 to 150,000 clones, 85% to 90% of them singletons, with roughly 3.2% in the top ten. What was sequenced was peripheral blood. The source of these receptors is a woman older than 75 with COVID-19, enrolled during active disease.

This rearrangement joins TRBV19 to TRBJ1-2; no definite D call. Looked up from germline, CDR1 is LNHDA and CDR2 is SQIVND (reference sequence). There are 15 residues in the CDR3. V was pared by 0 bases and J by 5 bases, with 13 bases between. Written as DNA, the CDR3 is TGTGCCAGTAGTATAGATCGGCAGGTGTCATATGGCTACACCTTC. It specifies CASSIDRQVSYGYTF.

J is TRBJ2-5 and V is TRBV28, with 14 bases fitting TRBD2. This CDR3 is built from 17 residues. The germline gives CDR1 MDHEN, CDR2 SYDVKM. Trimming cost V 3 bases and J 5 bases; bases outside gene matches: 8. In nucleotides, the CDR3 is TGTGCCAGCAGTTTGGAGACTAGCGGGAGGGCCGGGGAGACCCAGTACTTC. This gives the protein CASSLETSGRAGETQYF.

This rearrangement joins TRBV10-2 to TRBJ1-2, with 7 bases that match TRBD1. V dropped 6 bases and J dropped 6; count of bases not matched to a gene: 1. CDR1 WSHSY and CDR2 SAAADI come from the germline V gene. The CDR3 extends over 11 amino acids. CDR3 bases: TGCGCCAGCAGCGACAGGGATGGCTACACCTTC. This translates into CASSDRDGYTF.

This clone appeared once. The CDR3: CASSYSIYSTDTQYF. The CDR3 DNA sequence: TGTGCCAGCAGTTACTCGATCTATTCCACAGATACGCAGTATTTT. This chain connects TRBV6-5 to TRBJ2-3; unclear D gene. With 0 bases removed from V and 2 bases from J, the gap between germline ends came to 9 bases. The CDR3 loop spans 15 amino acids. Germline V gene sequence: CDR1 MNHEY, CDR2 SVGAGI.

This clone was seen a single time. The J gene is TRBJ2-1, the V gene TRBV19; possibly TRBD2 for D (6 bases). Germline assignment: CDR1 LNHDA and CDR2 SQIVND (reference sequence). Trimming took off 6 bases at V and 9 bases at J, with 12 bases between the two ends. The CDR3 runs to 12 residues. CDR3 in DNA: TGTGCCAGTAGCGGGAGATCCCCTGAGCAGTTCTTC. Protein product: CASSGRSPEQFF.

This clone was recorded at least ten times. The chain has TRBV2 and TRBJ1-5, with unresolved D. Trimming removed 6 bases from V and 4 bases from J, with 13 bases in between. This CDR3 contains 14 residues. Germline assignment: CDR1 SNHLY and CDR2 FYNNEI. CDR3 sequence reads: CASRSVVRNQPQHF. The CDR3 DNA reads TGTGCCAGCAGGAGTGTCGTTCGGAATCAGCCCCAGCATTTT.

V is TRBV19 and J is TRBJ2-1, with D possibly TRBD2 on 5 matching bases. V dropped 5 bases and J dropped 2 bases, with 10 bases sitting between them. The V gene's germline CDR1 is LNHDA and CDR2 SQIVND (reference sequence). The length of the CDR3 is 14 residues. The chain's CDR3 is CASSFRGTYNEQFF. In DNA, the CDR3 is TGTGCCAGTAGTTTCCGGGGAACCTACAATGAGCAGTTCTTC.

The chain combines TRBV21-1 with TRBJ2-1; TRBD2 is the table's D call and was not checked against the DNA. TRBV21-1 is tagged as a pseudogene. The CDR3 runs 14 residues. The CDR3 protein is CASSKEGVLNEQFF. Written as DNA, the CDR3 is TGTGCCAGCAGCAAAGAGGGAGTACTAAATGAGCAGTTCTTC.